This T cell receptor beta chain was identified during a study of T cell responses to AZD1222 COVID-19 vaccine. Findings and caveats of the study: Baseline seropositives among AZD1222 recipients totaled only five or six. Donors, mostly white British, included more females; clonal diversity was possibly underestimated. Every sample of the repertoires postdated the peak T cell response. The study reported that nearly half of spike-specific TCRs target unmutated variant regions.

The repertoire was sequenced with immunoSEQ multiplex PCR; TCRdb's copy has only in-frame clones and lacks some. The data show about 150,000 clones, about 87% seen once. Concerning this clone itself: Its antigen is unknown.

Between the trimmed V and J ends, which lost 5 bases and 0 bases, there was a span of 7 bases. In germline, CDR1 is LGHDT, CDR2 YNNKEL (reference sequence). The CDR3 is 14 amino acids. The clonotype comes from an adult in good health. V is TRBV3-1 (or the pseudogene TRBV3-2) and J is TRBJ2-2; D remains ambiguous. The sample was peripheral blood, taken on day 0 of AZD1222 vaccination. CDR3 nucleotides: TGTGCCAGCAGCTTCCGGTCGAACACCGGGGAGCTGTTTTTT. As protein: CASSFRSNTGELFF.